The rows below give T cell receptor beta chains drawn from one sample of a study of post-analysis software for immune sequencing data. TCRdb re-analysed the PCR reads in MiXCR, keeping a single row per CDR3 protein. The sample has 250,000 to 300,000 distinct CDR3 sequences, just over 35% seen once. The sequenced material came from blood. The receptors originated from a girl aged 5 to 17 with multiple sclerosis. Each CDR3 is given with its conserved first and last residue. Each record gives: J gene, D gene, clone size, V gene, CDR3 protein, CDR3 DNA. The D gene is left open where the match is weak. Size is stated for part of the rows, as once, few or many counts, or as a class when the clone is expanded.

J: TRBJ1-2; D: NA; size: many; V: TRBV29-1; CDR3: CSAGGHFYGYTF; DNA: TGCAGCGCCGGCGGACACTTCTATGGCTACACCTTC
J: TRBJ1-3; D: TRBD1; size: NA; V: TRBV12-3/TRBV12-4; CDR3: CASSDRVLSGNTIYF; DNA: TGTGCCAGCAGCGACAGGGTCCTCTCTGGAAACACCATATATTTT
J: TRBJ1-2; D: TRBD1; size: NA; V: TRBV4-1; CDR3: CTSSPGQAYYGYTF; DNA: TGCACCAGCAGCCCTGGACAGGCCTACTATGGCTACACCTTC
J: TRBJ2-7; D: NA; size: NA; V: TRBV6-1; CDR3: CASSEMRCEQYF; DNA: TGTGCCAGCAGTGAAATGAGATGCGAGCAGTACTTC
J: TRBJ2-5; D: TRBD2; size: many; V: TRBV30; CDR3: CAWSELAGWVGEQYF; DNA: TGTGCCTGGAGTGAGCTAGCGGGGTGGGTTGGGGAGCAGTACTTC
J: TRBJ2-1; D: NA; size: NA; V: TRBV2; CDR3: CASSDPRLQHEQFF; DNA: TGTGCCAGCAGTGATCCGAGACTACAACATGAGCAGTTCTTC
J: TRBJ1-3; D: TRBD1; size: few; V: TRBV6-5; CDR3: CASSSTGNGNTIYF; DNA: TGTGCCAGCAGTTCGACAGGGAATGGAAACACCATATATTTT
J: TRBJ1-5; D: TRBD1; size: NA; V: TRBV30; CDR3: CAWSAWDRENQPQHF; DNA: TGTGCCTGGAGTGCCTGGGACAGGGAAAATCAGCCCCAGCATTTT
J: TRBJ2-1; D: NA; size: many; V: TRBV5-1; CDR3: CASSSDGRTLNNEQFF; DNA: TGCGCCAGCAGCTCCGATGGAAGGACACTCAACAATGAGCAGTTCTTC
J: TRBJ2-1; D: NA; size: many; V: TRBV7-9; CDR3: CASSSDSTGNEQFF; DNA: TGTGCCAGCAGCTCAGACTCTACGGGCAATGAGCAGTTCTTC
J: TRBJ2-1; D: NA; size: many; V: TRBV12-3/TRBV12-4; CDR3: CASREGLHNEQFF; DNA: TGTGCCAGCAGGGAGGGACTGCACAATGAGCAGTTCTTC
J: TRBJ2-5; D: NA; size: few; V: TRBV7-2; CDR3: CASSLRQGRNEQYF; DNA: TGTGCCAGCAGCTTACGGCAGGGACGAAATGAGCAGTACTTC
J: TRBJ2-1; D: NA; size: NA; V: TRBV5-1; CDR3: CASTRGDRSYNEQFF; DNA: TGCGCCAGCACCCGAGGGGACCGCTCCTACAATGAGCAGTTCTTC
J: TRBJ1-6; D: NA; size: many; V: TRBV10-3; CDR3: CAISKDSNSPLHF; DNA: TGTGCCATCAGTAAGGACAGTAATTCACCCCTCCACTTT
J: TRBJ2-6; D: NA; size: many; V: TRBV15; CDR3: CATWGARGANVLTF; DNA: TGTGCCACATGGGGGGCGCGAGGGGCCAACGTCCTGACTTTC
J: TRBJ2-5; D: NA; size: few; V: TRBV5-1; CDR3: CASTRESTETQYF; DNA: TGCGCCAGCACAAGAGAGAGCACAGAGACCCAGTACTTC
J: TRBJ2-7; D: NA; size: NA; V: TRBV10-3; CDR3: CASTGTGSSYEQYF; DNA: TGTGCCTCAACGGGCACAGGGAGCTCCTACGAGCAGTACTTC
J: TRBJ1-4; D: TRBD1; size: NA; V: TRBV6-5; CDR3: CASSPGTVNEKLFF; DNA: TGTGCCAGCAGTCCCGGGACAGTTAATGAAAAACTGTTTTTT
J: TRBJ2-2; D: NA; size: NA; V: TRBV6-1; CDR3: CASSEILGMASGELFF; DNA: TGTGCCAGCAGTGAAATCTTGGGGATGGCCTCCGGGGAGCTGTTTTTT
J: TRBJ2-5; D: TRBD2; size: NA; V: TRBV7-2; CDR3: CASSLGTSAETQYF; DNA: TGTGCCAGCAGCTTGGGGACTAGCGCGGAGACCCAGTACTTC
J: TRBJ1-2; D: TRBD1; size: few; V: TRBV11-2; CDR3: CASSSQGGTGGAGTF; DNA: TGTGCCAGCAGCTCCCAGGGCGGGACAGGAGGAGCCGGCACCTTC
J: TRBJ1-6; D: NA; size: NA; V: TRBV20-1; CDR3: CSARVTDRGSPLHF; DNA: TGCAGTGCTAGAGTGACAGATCGTGGTTCACCCCTCCACTTT
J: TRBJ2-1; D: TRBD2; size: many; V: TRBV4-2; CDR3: CASSQEGLADEQFF; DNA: TGTGCCAGCAGCCAAGAAGGACTAGCTGATGAGCAGTTCTTC
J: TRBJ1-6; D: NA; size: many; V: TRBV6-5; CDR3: CASSYASTDQSLHF; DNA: TGTGCCAGCAGTTATGCGAGCACCGATCAATCCCTCCACTTT
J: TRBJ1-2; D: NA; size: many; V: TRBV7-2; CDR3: CASSLGPSGGYTF; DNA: TGTGCCAGCAGCTTAGGCCCGAGTGGCGGCTACACCTTC
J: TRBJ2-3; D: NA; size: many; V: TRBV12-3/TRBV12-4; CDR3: CASSIPGPDTQYF; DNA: TGTGCCAGCAGTATACCAGGGCCAGATACGCAGTATTTT
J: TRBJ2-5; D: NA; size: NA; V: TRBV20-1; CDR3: CSARDLGREETQYF; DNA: TGCAGTGCTAGAGATTTGGGCAGGGAAGAGACCCAGTACTTC
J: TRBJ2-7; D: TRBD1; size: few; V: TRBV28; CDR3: CATRTGGLYEQYF; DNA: TGTGCCACTCGGACAGGGGGACTCTACGAGCAGTACTTC
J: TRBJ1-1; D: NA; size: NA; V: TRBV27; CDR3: CASSSFPIMNTEAFF; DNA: TGTGCCAGCAGTTCGTTCCCTATCATGAACACTGAAGCTTTCTTT
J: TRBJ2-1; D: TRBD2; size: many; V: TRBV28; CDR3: CASRPGTSVNEQFF; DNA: TGTGCCAGCAGGCCCGGGACTAGCGTAAATGAGCAGTTCTTC
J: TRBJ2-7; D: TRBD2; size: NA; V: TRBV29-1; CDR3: CSYGTSGSYEQYF; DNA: TGCAGCTACGGGACTAGCGGGAGTTACGAGCAGTACTTC
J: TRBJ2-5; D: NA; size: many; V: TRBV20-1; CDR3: CSASLVETQYF; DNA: TGCAGTGCTAGTTTAGTGGAGACCCAGTACTTC
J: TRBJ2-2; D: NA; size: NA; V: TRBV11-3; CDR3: CASGLGRTPGELFF; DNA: TGTGCCAGCGGCTTGGGCAGGACCCCCGGGGAGCTGTTTTTT
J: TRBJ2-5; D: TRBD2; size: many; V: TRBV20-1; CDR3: CSVPLAGGGETQYF; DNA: TGCAGTGTCCCCTTAGCGGGAGGAGGAGAGACCCAGTACTTC
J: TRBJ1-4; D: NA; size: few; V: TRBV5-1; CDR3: CASSRDRVKLFF; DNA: TGCGCCAGCAGTCGGGACCGAGTCAAACTGTTTTTT
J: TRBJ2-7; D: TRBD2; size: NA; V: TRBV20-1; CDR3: CSASASGGAYEQYF; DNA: TGCAGTGCTAGTGCTAGCGGGGGGGCTTACGAGCAGTACTTC
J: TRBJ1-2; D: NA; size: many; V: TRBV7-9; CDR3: CASSPLRGPNYGYTF; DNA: TGTGCCAGCAGCCCCCTACGCGGGCCTAACTATGGCTACACCTTC
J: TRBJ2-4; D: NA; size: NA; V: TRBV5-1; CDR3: CASSPTTGSKNIQYF; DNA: TGCGCCAGCAGCCCGACTACAGGGAGCAAAAACATTCAGTACTTC
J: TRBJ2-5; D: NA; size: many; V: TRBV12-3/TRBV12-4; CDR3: CASSYPDRQRETQYF; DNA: TGTGCCAGCAGTTACCCTGATAGACAACGAGAGACCCAGTACTTC
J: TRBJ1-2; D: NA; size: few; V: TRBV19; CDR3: CASSPRSGYGYTF; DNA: TGTGCCAGTAGCCCTAGGTCGGGGTATGGCTACACCTTC
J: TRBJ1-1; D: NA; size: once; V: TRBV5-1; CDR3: CASGRGRTDEAFF; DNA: TGCGCCAGCGGTCGCGGAAGGACAGATGAAGCTTTCTTT
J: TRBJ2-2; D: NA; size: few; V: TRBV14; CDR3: CASSRFVGATGELFF; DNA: TGTGCCAGCAGCCGGTTTGTGGGGGCGACCGGGGAGCTGTTTTTT
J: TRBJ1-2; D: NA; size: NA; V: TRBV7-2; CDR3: CASSSAGARGYTF; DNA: TGTGCCAGCAGCTCGGCAGGGGCTCGGGGCTACACCTTC
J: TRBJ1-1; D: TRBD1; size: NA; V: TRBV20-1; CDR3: CSAQKTGTNTEAFF; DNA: TGCAGTGCCCAGAAGACAGGGACGAACACTGAAGCTTTCTTT
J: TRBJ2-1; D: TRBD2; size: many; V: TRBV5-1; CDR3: CASSTSGWGHEQFF; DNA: TGCGCCAGCAGCACTAGCGGGTGGGGCCATGAGCAGTTCTTC